This paragraph reports one T cell receptor beta chain. Its antigen is not known. This sample was taken from a study of chemoradiotherapy in HPV16-positive cancers. Overall study: A couple of HPV16-positive patients' cells yielded candidate HPV-specific clones and common motifs.

Generated by immunoSEQ multiplex PCR, the TCRdb table keeps only in-frame clones and is missing some. The sample holds 8,000 to 10,000 clones, roughly 78% seen once. Study observations and caveats: For HPV16-positive patients, expanding HPV-responsive T cells associated with longer recurrence-free survival.

Trimming took 0 bases from V and 1 from J, leaving 4 bases between them. The V gene's germline CDR1 is SGHDT and CDR2 YYEEEE. This CDR3 comprises 13 residues. Over chemoradiotherapy, repertoires were sampled more than once. V and J are TRBV5-6 and TRBJ1-1; D unresolved. The sequence was obtained from a human donor with HPV-associated anogenital cancer. The biological material was taken from a patient who underwent chemoradiotherapy. The CDR3 sequence is CASSLGANTEAFF. CDR3 sequence (DNA): TGTGCCAGCAGCTTGGGAGCGAACACTGAAGCTTTCTTT.